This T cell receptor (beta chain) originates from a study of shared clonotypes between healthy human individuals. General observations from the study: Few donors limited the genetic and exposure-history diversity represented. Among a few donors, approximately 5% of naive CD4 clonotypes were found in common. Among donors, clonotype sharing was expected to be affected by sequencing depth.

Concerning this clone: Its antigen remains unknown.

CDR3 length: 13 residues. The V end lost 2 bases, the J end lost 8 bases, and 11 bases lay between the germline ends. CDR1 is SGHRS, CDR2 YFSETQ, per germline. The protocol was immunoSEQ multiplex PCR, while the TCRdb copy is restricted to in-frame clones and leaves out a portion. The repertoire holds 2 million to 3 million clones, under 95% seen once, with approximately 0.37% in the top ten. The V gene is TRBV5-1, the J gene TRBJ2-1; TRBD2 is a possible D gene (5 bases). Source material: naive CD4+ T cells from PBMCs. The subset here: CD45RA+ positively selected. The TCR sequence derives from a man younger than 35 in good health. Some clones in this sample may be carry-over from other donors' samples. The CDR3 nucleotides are TGCGCCAGCAGCTTTGGTGTAGCGTATGAGCAGTTCTTC. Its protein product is CASSFGVAYEQFF.